This TCR beta chain was identified in a study of blood T cell repertoires in COVID-19. The CDR3 is 17 amino acids. V lost 0 bases, J lost 4 bases, and 7 bases stayed unmatched. Germline loops: CDR1 LGHNA, CDR2 YSLEER. Some clones are missing from TCRdb's copy, which holds only in-frame ones; the method was immunoSEQ multiplex PCR. This table has some 220,000 clones, about nine tenths appearing once. The rearrangement joins TRBV4-3 to TRBJ2-3; 10 nucleotides line up with TRBD2. The sequence was collected from a woman in her 40s with acute COVID-19. The sample comprised PBMCs or T cells enriched from blood (not recorded which). The DNA for the CDR3 is TGCGCCAGCAGCCAAGATTCCCCCAGCGGGGGGGCAGATACGCAGTATTTT. This sequence encodes CASSQDSPSGGADTQYF.